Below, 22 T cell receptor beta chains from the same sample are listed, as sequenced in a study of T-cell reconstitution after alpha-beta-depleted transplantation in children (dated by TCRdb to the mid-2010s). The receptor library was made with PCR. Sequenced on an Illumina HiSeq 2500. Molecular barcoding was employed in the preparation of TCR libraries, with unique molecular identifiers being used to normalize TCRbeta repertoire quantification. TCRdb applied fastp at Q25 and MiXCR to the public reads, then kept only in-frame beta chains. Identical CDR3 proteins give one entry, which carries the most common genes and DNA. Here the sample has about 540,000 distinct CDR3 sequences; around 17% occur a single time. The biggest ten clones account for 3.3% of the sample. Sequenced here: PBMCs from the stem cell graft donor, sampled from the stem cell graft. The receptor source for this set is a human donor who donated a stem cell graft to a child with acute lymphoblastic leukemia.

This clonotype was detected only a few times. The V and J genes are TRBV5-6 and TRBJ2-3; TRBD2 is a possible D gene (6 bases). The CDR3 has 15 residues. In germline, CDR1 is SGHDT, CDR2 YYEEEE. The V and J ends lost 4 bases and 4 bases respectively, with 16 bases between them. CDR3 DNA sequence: TGTGCCAGCAGCGCGGGACCGACATCGGCAGATACGCAGTATTTT. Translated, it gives CASSAGPTSADTQYF.

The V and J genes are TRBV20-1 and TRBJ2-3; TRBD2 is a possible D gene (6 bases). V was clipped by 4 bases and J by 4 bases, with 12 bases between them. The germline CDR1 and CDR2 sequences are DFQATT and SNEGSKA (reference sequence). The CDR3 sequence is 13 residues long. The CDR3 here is CSATTGVPDTQYF. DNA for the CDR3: TGCAGTGCTACCACGGGGGTGCCAGATACGCAGTATTTT.

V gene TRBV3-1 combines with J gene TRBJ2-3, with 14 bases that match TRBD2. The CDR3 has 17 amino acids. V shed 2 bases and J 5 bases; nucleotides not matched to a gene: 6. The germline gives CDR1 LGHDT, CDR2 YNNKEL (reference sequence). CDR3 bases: TGTGCCAGCAGCCAACACCCGGGACTAGCGGGAGAAGATACGCAGTATTTT. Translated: CASSQHPGLAGEDTQYF.

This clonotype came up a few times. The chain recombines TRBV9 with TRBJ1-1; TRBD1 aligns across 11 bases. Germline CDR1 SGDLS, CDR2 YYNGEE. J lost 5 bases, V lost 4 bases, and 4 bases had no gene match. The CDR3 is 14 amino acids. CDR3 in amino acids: CASSRDRGWTEAFF. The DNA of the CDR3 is TGTGCCAGCAGCCGGGACAGGGGGTGGACTGAAGCTTTCTTT.

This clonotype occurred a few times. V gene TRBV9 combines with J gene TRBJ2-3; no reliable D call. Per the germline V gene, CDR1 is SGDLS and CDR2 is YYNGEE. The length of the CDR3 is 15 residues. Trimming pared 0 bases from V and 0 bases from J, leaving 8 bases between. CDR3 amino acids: CASSVAGYSTDTQYF. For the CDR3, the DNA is TGTGCCAGCAGCGTAGCGGGCTATAGCACAGATACGCAGTATTTT.

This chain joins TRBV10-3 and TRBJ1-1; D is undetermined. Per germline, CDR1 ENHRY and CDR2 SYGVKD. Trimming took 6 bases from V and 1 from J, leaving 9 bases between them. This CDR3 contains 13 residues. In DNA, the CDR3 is TGTGCCATCAGCGACCCTACGAACACTGAAGCTTTCTTT. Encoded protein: CAISDPTNTEAFF.

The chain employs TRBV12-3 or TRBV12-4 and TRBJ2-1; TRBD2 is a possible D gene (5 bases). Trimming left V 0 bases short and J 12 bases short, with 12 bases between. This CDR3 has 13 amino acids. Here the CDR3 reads CASSLAASNWQFF. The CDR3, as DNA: TGTGCCAGCAGTTTAGCCGCTAGCAATTGGCAGTTCTTC.

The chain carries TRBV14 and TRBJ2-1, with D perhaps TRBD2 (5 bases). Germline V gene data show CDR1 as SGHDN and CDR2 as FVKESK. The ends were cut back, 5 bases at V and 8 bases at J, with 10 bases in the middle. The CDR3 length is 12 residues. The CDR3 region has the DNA TGTGCCAGCAGCTCCCAGGACTATGAGCAGTTCTTC. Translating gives CASSSQDYEQFF.

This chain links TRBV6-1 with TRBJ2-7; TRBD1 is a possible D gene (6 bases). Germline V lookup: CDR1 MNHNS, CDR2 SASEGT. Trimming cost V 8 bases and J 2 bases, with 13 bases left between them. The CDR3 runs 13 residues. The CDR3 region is CASRGQLTYEQYF. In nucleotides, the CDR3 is TGTGCCAGCCGTGGACAGCTCACCTACGAGCAGTACTTC.

The CDR3 nucleotides are TGTGCCACCAGTGACAGTGTCACAGATACGCAGTATTTT. It specifies CATSDSVTDTQYF. The chain uses TRBV24-1 and TRBJ2-3; D call uncertain. The CDR3 is 13 residues long. Germline CDR1 reads KGHDR; CDR2 reads SFDVKD. Trimming left V 4 bases short and J 2 bases short, with 6 bases between.

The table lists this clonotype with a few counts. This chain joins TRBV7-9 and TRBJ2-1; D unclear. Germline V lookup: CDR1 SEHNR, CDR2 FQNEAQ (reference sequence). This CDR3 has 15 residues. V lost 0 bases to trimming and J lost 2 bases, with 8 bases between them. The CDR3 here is CASSLAEGPYNEQFF. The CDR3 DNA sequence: TGTGCCAGCAGCTTAGCAGAAGGGCCCTACAATGAGCAGTTCTTC.

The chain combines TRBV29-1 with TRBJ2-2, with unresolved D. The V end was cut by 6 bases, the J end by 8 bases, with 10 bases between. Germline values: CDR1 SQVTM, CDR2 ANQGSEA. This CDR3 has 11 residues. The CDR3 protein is CSVAWNGELFF. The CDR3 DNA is TGCAGCGTGGCATGGAATGGGGAGCTGTTTTTT.

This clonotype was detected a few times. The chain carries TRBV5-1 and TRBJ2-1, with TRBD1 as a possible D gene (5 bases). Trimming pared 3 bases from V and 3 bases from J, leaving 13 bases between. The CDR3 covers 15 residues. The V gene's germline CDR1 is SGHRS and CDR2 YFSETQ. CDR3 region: CASSSRQTYYNEQFF. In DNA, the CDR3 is TGCGCCAGCAGCTCCCGACAGACATACTACAATGAGCAGTTCTTC.

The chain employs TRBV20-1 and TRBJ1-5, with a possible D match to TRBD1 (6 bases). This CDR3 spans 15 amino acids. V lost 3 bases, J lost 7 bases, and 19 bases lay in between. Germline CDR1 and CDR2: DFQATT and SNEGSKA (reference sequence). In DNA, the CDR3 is TGCAGTGCTAGGACCTCGCCAACAGGGAGACAGCCCCAGCATTTT. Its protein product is CSARTSPTGRQPQHF.

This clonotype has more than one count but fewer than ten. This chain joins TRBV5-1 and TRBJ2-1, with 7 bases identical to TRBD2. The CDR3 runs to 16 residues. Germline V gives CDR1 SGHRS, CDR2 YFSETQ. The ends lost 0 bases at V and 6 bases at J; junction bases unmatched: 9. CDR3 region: CASSLALDVAGNEQFF. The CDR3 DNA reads TGCGCCAGCAGCTTGGCCTTGGACGTAGCGGGCAATGAGCAGTTCTTC.

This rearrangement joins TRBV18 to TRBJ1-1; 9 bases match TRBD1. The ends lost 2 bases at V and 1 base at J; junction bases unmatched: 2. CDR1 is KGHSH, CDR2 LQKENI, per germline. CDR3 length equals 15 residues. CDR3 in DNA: TGTGCCAGCTCACCAACAGGGGGCCCGAACACTGAAGCTTTCTTT. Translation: CASSPTGGPNTEAFF.

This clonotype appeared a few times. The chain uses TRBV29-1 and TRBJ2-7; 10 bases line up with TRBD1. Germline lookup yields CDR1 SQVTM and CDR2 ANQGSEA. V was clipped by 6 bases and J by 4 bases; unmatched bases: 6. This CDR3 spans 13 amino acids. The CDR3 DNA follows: TGCAGCGTCAAACGACAGGGGGCTTACGAGCAGTACTTC. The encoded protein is CSVKRQGAYEQYF.

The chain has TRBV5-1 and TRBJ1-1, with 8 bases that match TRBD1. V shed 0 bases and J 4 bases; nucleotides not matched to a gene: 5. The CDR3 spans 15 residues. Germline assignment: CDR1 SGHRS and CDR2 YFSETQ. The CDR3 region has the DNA TGCGCCAGCAGCTTGGCAGGGGGCCGAGGCACTGAAGCTTTCTTT. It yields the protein CASSLAGGRGTEAFF.

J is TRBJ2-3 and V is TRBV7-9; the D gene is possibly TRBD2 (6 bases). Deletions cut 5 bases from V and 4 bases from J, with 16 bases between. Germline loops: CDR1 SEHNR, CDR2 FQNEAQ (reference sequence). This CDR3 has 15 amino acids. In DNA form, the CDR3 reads TGTGCCAGCAGCCCGTCGACTAGTTCCCCAGATACGCAGTATTTT. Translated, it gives CASSPSTSSPDTQYF.

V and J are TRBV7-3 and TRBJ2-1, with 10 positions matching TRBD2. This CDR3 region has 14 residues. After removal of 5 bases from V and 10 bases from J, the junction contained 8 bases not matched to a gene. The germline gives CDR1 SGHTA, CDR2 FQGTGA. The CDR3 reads CASSNLAGGDEQFF. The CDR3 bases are TGTGCCAGCAGCAATTTAGCGGGAGGCGACGAGCAGTTCTTC.

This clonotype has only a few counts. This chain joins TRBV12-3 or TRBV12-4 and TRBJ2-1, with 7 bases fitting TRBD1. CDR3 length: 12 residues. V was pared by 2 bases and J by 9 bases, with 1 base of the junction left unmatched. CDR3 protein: CASSLWDSEQFF. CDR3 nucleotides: TGTGCCAGCAGTTTATGGGACAGTGAGCAGTTCTTC.

CDR3 nucleotide sequence: TGTGCCAGCAGCTCTGTAGCGGGAGCGGGCAATGAGCAGTTCTTC. The encoded protein is CASSSVAGAGNEQFF. This rearrangement joins TRBV7-9 to TRBJ2-1; 9 bases map to TRBD2. Germline V gene data show CDR1 as SEHNR and CDR2 as FQNEAQ (reference sequence). V trimming: 4 bases; J trimming: 6 bases; junction bases outside the gene matches: 7. CDR3 length equals 15 residues. Full variable domain (remainder filled in from reference TRBV7-9 and TRBJ2-1): DTGVSQNPRHKITKRGQNVTFRCDPISEHNRLYWYRQTLGQGPEFLTYFQNEAQLEKSRLLSDRFSAERPKGSFSTLEIQRTEQGDSAMYLCASSSVAGAGNEQFFGPGTRLTVL.